Following are 18 T cell receptor beta chains from one sample sequenced in a study of blood T cells in healthy people across ages. Next came a second PCR, run for about 6 to 11 cycles, which used a sample-barcoded 5' primer along with a J-beta primer mix. TCRdb used MiXCR to reprocess the 5' RACE reads, holding one entry per CDR3 protein. The sample lists more than 650,000 distinct CDR3 sequences; around a quarter were seen once. The same specimen was also included in a second study, on T cells of mothers and their children.

The sample comprised blood. Every receptor here comes from a boy between 10 and 17 years old in good health.

CDR3 protein: CASSLIESNEKLFF. The CDR3, as DNA: TGTGCCAGTAGTCTTATCGAGTCTAATGAAAAACTGTTTTTT. The rearrangement links TRBV19 to TRBJ1-4; the D is unclear. Germline loops: CDR1 LNHDA, CDR2 SQIVND (reference sequence). V was clipped by 5 bases and J by 3 bases, with 10 bases between them. This CDR3 region has 14 residues.

This chain joins TRBV6-2 or TRBV6-3 and TRBJ2-5, with 8 nucleotides matching TRBD2. The better agreement between TRBJ2-7 and the DNA end casts doubt on the J call. From germline, CDR1 is MNHEY and CDR2 SVGEGT. The CDR3 consists of 15 residues. CDR3 amino acids: CASSSPAGVEYEQYF. CDR3 DNA: TGTGCCAGCAGTTCCCCAGCGGGGGTCGAGTACGAGCAGTACTTC.

This clonotype was found a few times. This chain links TRBV4-1 with TRBJ1-1; 7 bases line up with TRBD1. The CDR3 spans 18 residues. V dropped 3 bases and J dropped 4; count of bases not matched to a gene: 17. CDR1 is MGHRA, CDR2 YSYEKL, per germline. CDR3 residues: CASSQPYRGRHLGTEAFF. The CDR3 nucleotides read TGCGCCAGCAGCCAGCCTTACAGGGGAAGGCACCTGGGCACTGAAGCTTTCTTT.

In its sample, this clonotype was seen a few times. The rearrangement uses TRBV2 and TRBJ2-5; D is tentatively TRBD1 or TRBD2 (5 bases each). V lost 6 bases and J 5 bases, leaving 19 bases between the germline ends. Germline V CDR1 and CDR2: SNHLY, FYNNEI. The CDR3 extends over 15 amino acids. The CDR3 bases are TGTGCCAGCAGGAGGGGATCCACGTCGACGGAGACCCAGTACTTC. Translating it yields CASRRGSTSTETQYF.

In this sample, this clonotype turned up a few times. This chain uses TRBV7-2 with TRBJ2-5; 8 bases line up with TRBD2. The junction had 8 bases not matched to a gene; V was cut back by 5 bases and J by 3 bases. Per germline, CDR1 SGHTA and CDR2 FQGNSA. The CDR3 loop spans 15 amino acids. Here the CDR3 DNA reads TGTGCCAGCAGCCTAGATCGGGGGGGGGAAGAGACCCAGTACTTC. It is translated as CASSLDRGGEETQYF.

This clonotype appeared a single time. The CDR3 coding sequence is TGTGCCTGGCTGGGGCATTCGCTTGGCTACACCTTC. This translates into CAWLGHSLGYTF. The chain recombines TRBV30 with TRBJ1-2, with a weak D call TRBD1 (5 bases). The ends were cut back, 5 bases at V and 7 bases at J, with 14 bases in the middle. Germline lookup yields CDR1 GTSNPN and CDR2 SVGIG (reference sequence). This CDR3 contains 12 residues.

The chain's CDR3 is CASGQGAGGVGEQFF. The CDR3 coding sequence is TGTGCCAGCGGCCAAGGGGCAGGTGGAGTTGGTGAGCAGTTCTTC. This chain uses TRBV27 with TRBJ2-1; tentatively, D is TRBD1 (5 bases). Germline assignment: CDR1 MNHEY and CDR2 SMNVEV (reference sequence). The CDR3 loop spans 15 amino acids. The V gene lost 8 bases and the J gene lost 9 bases, with 23 bases spanning the gap.

This clonotype has a handful of counts. This sequence joins TRBV6-6 and TRBJ2-2; 10 bases are a match to TRBD1. With 6 bases clipped from V and 4 bases from J, the junction kept 8 bases outside the gene matches. The germline CDR1 and CDR2 sequences are MNHNY and SVGAGI (reference sequence). The CDR3 runs 16 residues. CDR3 DNA: TGTGCCAGCAGACCCCGGGACAGGGGACCCACCGGGGAGCTGTTTTTT. It specifies CASRPRDRGPTGELFF.

This clonotype was detected a few times. CDR3 region: CASSLEEVLSGYTF. The CDR3 DNA reads TGCGCCAGCAGCTTGGAAGAAGTATTGTCGGGCTACACCTTC. The chain employs TRBV5-1 and TRBJ1-2; D remains ambiguous. CDR3 length equals 14 residues. V lost 0 bases to trimming and J lost 8 bases, with 14 bases between them. The germline gives CDR1 SGHRS, CDR2 YFSETQ.

This chain links TRBV29-1 with TRBJ1-4, with D possibly matching TRBD1 (5 bases). This CDR3 is 13 amino acids long. CDR1 is SQVTM and CDR2 is ANQGSEA in the germline V gene. V was pared by 4 bases and J by 8 bases, with 14 bases between. The CDR3 DNA follows: TGCAGCGTTGCCGGGCTATGGGGGGAAAAACTGTTTTTT. Translating gives CSVAGLWGEKLFF.

This clonotype was detected a few times. V gene TRBV29-1 combines with J gene TRBJ1-2; 10 bases are shared with TRBD1. CDR3 size: 15 residues. The trim removed 7 bases at V and 2 bases at J, leaving 10 bases unmatched. Looked up from germline, CDR1 is SQVTM and CDR2 is ANQGSEA. The CDR3 spells CSAGPDRGNNYGYTF. CDR3 nucleotides: TGCAGCGCCGGCCCGGACAGGGGGAACAACTATGGCTACACCTTC. Based on the CDR3 plus reference TRBV29-1 and TRBJ1-2, the full variable domain is SAVISQKPSRDICQRGTSLTIQCQVDSQVTMMFWYRQQPGQSLTLIATANQGSEATYESGFVIDKFPISRPNLTFSTLTVSNMSPEDSSIYLCSAGPDRGNNYGYTFGSGTRLTVV.

The J gene is TRBJ2-3, the V gene TRBV4-2; 10 nucleotides align to TRBD2. CDR1 is LGHNA and CDR2 is YNFKEQ in the germline V gene. J was trimmed by 6 bases and V by 0 bases; bases with no gene match: 9. The CDR3 sequence is 17 residues long. CDR3 nucleotides: TGTGCCAGCAGCCAAGATATCGAGCGGGGGGGCCCGGATACGCAGTATTTT. Translated, it gives CASSQDIERGGPDTQYF.

This clonotype turned up a few times. The chain employs TRBV7-2 and TRBJ1-4; D remains unclear. The germline gives CDR1 SGHTA, CDR2 FQGNSA. Trimming pared 1 base from V and 10 bases from J, leaving 10 bases between. The CDR3 extends over 13 amino acids. CDR3: CASSLGRDLKLFF. The CDR3 DNA follows: TGTGCCAGCAGCTTAGGCAGAGACCTAAAACTGTTTTTT.

The chain recombines TRBV6-6 with TRBJ2-1; TRBD2 agrees at 8 bases. The closer fit of TRBJ2-5 to the DNA end suggests the J call may be wrong. There are 16 residues in the CDR3. Looked up from germline, CDR1 is MNHNY and CDR2 is SVGAGI (reference sequence). As DNA, the CDR3 is TGTGCCAGCAGCCAGGTTGTGGCTAGCGGGTGGGAGACCCAGTACTTC. Amino acids: CASSQVVASGWETQYF.

This clonotype came up a few times. The chain combines TRBV5-1 with TRBJ2-5, with D uncertain. Matching the DNA end better, TRBJ2-7 makes the J call doubtful. Per germline, CDR1 SGHRS and CDR2 YFSETQ. This CDR3 is built from 18 residues. The CDR3 nucleotides read TGCGCCAGCAGCTTGCACGGGCCCTCCCTGGATATTTTTGGCGAGCAGTACTTC. Its translation is CASSLHGPSLDIFGEQYF.

The chain employs TRBV9 and TRBJ1-2; 11 positions match TRBD1. J gave up 7 bases and V 4 bases, and 15 bases lay outside the gene matches. Germline V gene data show CDR1 as SGDLS and CDR2 as YYNGEE. The CDR3 sequence is 17 residues long. As DNA, the CDR3 is TGTGCCAGCAGCTCGGGGACAGGGGGGATCCTCGAGTTTGGCTACACCTTC. Its translation: CASSSGTGGILEFGYTF.

The CDR3 nucleotides are TGTGCCAGCAGCGTAGTTGAGGGACAGTGGGACTACACCTTC. As protein: CASSVVEGQWDYTF. The chain links TRBV9 to TRBJ1-2, with 7 nucleotides matching TRBD1. The junction had 9 bases not matched to a gene; V was cut back by 0 bases and J by 10 bases. This CDR3 has 14 amino acids. Germline CDR1 and CDR2: SGDLS and YYNGEE.

This clonotype has only one observation. The V and J genes are TRBV3-1 and TRBJ2-7, with D possibly being TRBD2 (6 bases). The CDR3 is 16 amino acids. From germline, CDR1 is LGHDT and CDR2 YNNKEL (reference sequence). V lost 3 bases and J lost 3, with 18 bases in between. The CDR3 region has the DNA TGTGCCAGCAGCCAGGCGGGACGGCGTTCATACTACGAGCAGTACTTC. Translating it yields CASSQAGRRSYYEQYF.